The clone carrying this T cell receptor (beta chain) came up a few times. Its antigen is as yet unknown. Study findings and constraints: The larger cohort examined one V-J beta rearrangement, not whole repertoires. The TCR gene usage of tumor memory CD4+ T cells clustered together with blood and lymph node memory CD4+ cells and with lymph node naive CD4+ cells. Tumor Tregs overlapped most with tumor, then blood, naive CD4+ cells.

Tregs were sorted as CD4+CD25+CD127-/low cells. Constant-region reverse primers amplified full-length variable regions, followed by semi-nested Nested Universal Primer A PCR. TCRdb independently ran MiXCR on the 5' RACE reads; one entry per CDR3 protein. The sample consists of about 9,000 distinct CDR3 sequences, 40% to 55% of them appearing once. V was cut by 5 bases and J by 3 bases, with 14 bases left in between. The CDR3 covers 15 residues. The germline CDR1 and CDR2 sequences are MNHEY and SMNVEV (reference sequence). The source material was Tregs sorted from a lymph node. The rearrangement links TRBV27 to TRBJ1-5, with a possible D match to TRBD1 (6 bases). This receptor was identified in a female donor with breast cancer. The CDR3 loop reads CASSDRDNFNQPQHF. The CDR3 coding sequence is TGTGCCAGCAGTGACCGGGACAACTTCAATCAGCCCCAGCATTTT.